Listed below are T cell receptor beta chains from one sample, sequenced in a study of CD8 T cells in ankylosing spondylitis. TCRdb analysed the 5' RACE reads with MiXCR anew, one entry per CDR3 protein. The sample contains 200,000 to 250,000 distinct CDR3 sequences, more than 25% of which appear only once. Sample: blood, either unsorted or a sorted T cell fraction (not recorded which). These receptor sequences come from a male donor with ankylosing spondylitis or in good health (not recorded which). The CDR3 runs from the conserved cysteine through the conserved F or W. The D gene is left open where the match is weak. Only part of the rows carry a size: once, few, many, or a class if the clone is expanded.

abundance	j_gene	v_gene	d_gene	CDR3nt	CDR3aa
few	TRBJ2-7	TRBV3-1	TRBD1	TGTGCCAGCAGCCACCCAGGGGGCTCGTACGAGCAGTACTTC	CASSHPGGSYEQYF
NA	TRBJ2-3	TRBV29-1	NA	TGCAGCGTTGAAGCCCGCACAGATACGCAGTATTTT	CSVEARTDTQYF
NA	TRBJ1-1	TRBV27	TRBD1	TGTGCCAGCAGTCCATATCCGGGACAGGGGGCGAACACTGAAGCTTTCTTT	CASSPYPGQGANTEAFF
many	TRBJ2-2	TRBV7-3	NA	TGTGCCAGCAGCTTAACATCTGCTAATACCGGGGAGCTGTTTTTT	CASSLTSANTGELFF
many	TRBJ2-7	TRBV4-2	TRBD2	TGTGCCAGCAGCCAAGATCCCGCGACTAGCGACTACGAGCAGTACTTC	CASSQDPATSDYEQYF
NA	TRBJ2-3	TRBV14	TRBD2	TGTGCCAGCAGCCCGTACCGAGGGAGGGTCGGAGATACGCAGTATTTT	CASSPYRGRVGDTQYF
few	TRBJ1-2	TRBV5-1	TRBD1	TGCGCCAGCAGCACGGGGGACAGGAGTAACTATGGCTACACCTTC	CASSTGDRSNYGYTF
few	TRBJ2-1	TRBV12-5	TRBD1	TGTGCTAGTGGTCCCGGGACAGGAGCCTACAATGAGCAGTTCTTC	CASGPGTGAYNEQFF
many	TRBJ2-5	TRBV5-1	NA	TGCGCCAGCAGCGACGCGGGGGCCCAAGAGACCCAGTACTTC	CASSDAGAQETQYF
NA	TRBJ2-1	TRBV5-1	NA	TGCGCCAGTAAATCAGGGTCCTACAATGAGCAGTTCTTC	CASKSGSYNEQFF
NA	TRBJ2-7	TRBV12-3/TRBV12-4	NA	TGTGCCAGCAGTTTGAATAGCGGCGACTTATTGCAGTACTTC	CASSLNSGDLLQYF
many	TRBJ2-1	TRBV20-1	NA	TGCAGTGCTAGAAAGAGGTCGGAGAGGTACAATGAGCAGTTCTTC	CSARKRSERYNEQFF
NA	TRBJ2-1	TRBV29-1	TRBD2	TGCAGCGCATGGGCGGGAGGCTGGGATGAGCAGTTCTTC	CSAWAGGWDEQFF
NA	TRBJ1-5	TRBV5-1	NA	TGCGCCAGCAGCTTGGCCCCAGGGGAGGCTCAGCCCCAGCATTTT	CASSLAPGEAQPQHF
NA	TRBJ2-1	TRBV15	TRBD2	TGTGCCACCAGCAGAGGAGGGAGCGGGAGGACCTACAATGAGCAGTTCTTC	CATSRGGSGRTYNEQFF
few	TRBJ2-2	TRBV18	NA	TGTGCCAGCTCACCACCTAGTTTGGCGGCGAACACCGGGGAGCTGTTTTTT	CASSPPSLAANTGELFF
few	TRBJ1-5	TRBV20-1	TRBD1	TGCAGTGCTAGAGATAAGGACAGGGGGCCCAATCAGCCCCAGCATTTT	CSARDKDRGPNQPQHF
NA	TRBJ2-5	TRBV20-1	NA	TGCAGTGCTGGGGGGGCTCAAGAGACCCAGTACTTC	CSAGGAQETQYF
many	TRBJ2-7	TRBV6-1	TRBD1	TGTGCCAGCAGGTTCCGGGACAGGGAGACCTACGAGCAGTACTTC	CASRFRDRETYEQYF
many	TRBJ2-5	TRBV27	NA	TGTGCCAGCAGTTTAGGGGCAGGGCTAGGGGAGACCCAGTACTTC	CASSLGAGLGETQYF
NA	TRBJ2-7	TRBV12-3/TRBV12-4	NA	TGTGCCAGCAGCAGAGGTGAGAGGGAGTCCTCCTACGAGCAGTACTTC	CASSRGERESSYEQYF
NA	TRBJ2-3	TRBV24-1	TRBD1	TGTGCCACCAGTGATTCGGGACAGGGGGAAGATACGCAGTATTTT	CATSDSGQGEDTQYF
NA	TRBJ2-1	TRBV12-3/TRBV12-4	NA	TGTGCCAGCAGTTCCGGCAGGGAGGACTACAATGAGCAGTTCTTC	CASSSGREDYNEQFF
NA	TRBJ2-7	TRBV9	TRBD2	TGTGCCAGCAGCGGGGGGACTACATCCTACGAGCAGTACTTC	CASSGGTTSYEQYF
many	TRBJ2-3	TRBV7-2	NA	TGTGCCAGCAGCTTAGAAACGTGGTCGACAGATACGCAGTATTTT	CASSLETWSTDTQYF
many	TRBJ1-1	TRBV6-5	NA	TGTGCCAGCAGTTACTCGATGGTTTCTGAAGCTTTCTTT	CASSYSMVSEAFF
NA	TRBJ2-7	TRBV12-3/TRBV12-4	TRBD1	TGTGCCAGCAGCAAGGACAGGGGCCCCTACGAGCAGTACTTC	CASSKDRGPYEQYF
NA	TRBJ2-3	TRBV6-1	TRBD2	TGTGCCAGCAGTGTAACTAGCGGGAGGGCCGGCGGTACGCAGTATTTT	CASSVTSGRAGGTQYF
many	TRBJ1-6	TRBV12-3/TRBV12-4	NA	TGTGCCAGCATGGTCGGAACAAATTCACCCCTCCACTTT	CASMVGTNSPLHF
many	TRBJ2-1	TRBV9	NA	TGTGCCAGCAGCGTCGGGGAGGTGCCCTCCTACAATGAGCAGTTCTTC	CASSVGEVPSYNEQFF
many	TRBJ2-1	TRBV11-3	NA	TGTGCCAGCAGCTTAGATAGGGGGGATCAGTTCTTC	CASSLDRGDQFF
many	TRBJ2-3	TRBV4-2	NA	TGTGCCAGCAGCCAATTCCTGTCAGATACGCAGTATTTT	CASSQFLSDTQYF
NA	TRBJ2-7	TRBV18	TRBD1	TGTGCCACCAACCGGGACAGGGGTTACGAGCAGTACTTC	CATNRDRGYEQYF
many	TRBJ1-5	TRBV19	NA	TGTGCCAGTAGTATGTCGGACGTTTACAATCAGCCCCAGCATTTT	CASSMSDVYNQPQHF
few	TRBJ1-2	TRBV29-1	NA	TGCAGCGTTGACCGACCGGGTGATCGTGGCTACACCTTC	CSVDRPGDRGYTF
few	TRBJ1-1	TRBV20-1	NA	TGCAGTGCTAGGGACCGACGAAAGAACACTGAAGCTTTCTTT	CSARDRRKNTEAFF
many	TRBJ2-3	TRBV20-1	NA	TGCAGTGCTAAGGCCCAGGGGCGCACAGATACGCAGTATTTT	CSAKAQGRTDTQYF
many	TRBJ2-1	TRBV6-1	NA	TGTGCCAGCAGCAAGGGACACAGCTCCTACAATGAGCAGTTCTTC	CASSKGHSSYNEQFF